This TCR beta chain is drawn from a study of T-cell memory formation after mild COVID-19. TCRdb processed the 5' RACE reads anew with MiXCR; each CDR3 protein has one entry. The top ten hold approximately 49% of the sample, which has some 15,000 distinct CDR3 sequences, approximately 19% seen once. The germline gives CDR1 SNHLY, CDR2 FYNNEI. The CDR3 is made up of 13 amino acids. Trimming left V 5 bases short and J 3 bases short, with 9 bases between. This clonotype was picked up many times. The sequence was collected from an adult woman who had mild COVID-19 (a few samples of this study predate the infection). Cell type and time point are not known. The chain has TRBV2 and TRBJ2-3, with no clear D. The sample taken for sequencing was PBMCs or a T cell subset sorted from them (not recorded which). CDR3 amino acids: CASSPGETDTQYF. DNA for the CDR3: TGTGCCAGCAGTCCTGGGGAAACAGATACGCAGTATTTT.